This entry lists 5 T cell receptor beta chains sequenced from one sample in a study of Ad26.COV2.S vaccination and SARS-CoV-2 variants. This table comes from immunoSEQ multiplex PCR, and its TCRdb copy is limited to in-frame clones, with some not included. The sample lists about 350,000 clones, 80% to 90% seen once, with approximately 4.5% in the top ten. Indicated treatment: over 15 received Ad26.COV2.S at low or high dose, single or two shots; about 5 received placebo; per-sample allocation not given. Samples came from day 63 after the first vaccine or placebo injection. Material: peripheral blood, obtained in a trial of Ad26.COV2.S vaccine versus placebo. These receptors originate from a person between 18 and 60 years old who received the Ad26.COV2.S COVID-19 vaccine or a placebo.

The genes are TRBV7-9 and TRBJ2-7, with unresolved D. CDR3 length: 13 residues. V lost 3 bases and J lost 5, with 11 bases in between. Germline loops: CDR1 SEHNR, CDR2 FQNEAQ (reference sequence). The CDR3 protein is CASSFGKANEQYF. The DNA of the CDR3 is TGTGCCAGCAGCTTCGGTAAGGCAAACGAGCAGTACTTC.

This clone was observed once. V gene TRBV10-3 combines with J gene TRBJ1-6; D remains unclear. The CDR3 is 15 amino acids. Germline assignment: CDR1 ENHRY and CDR2 SYGVKD. V lost 4 bases to trimming and J lost 7 bases, with 14 bases between them. Here the CDR3 DNA reads TGTGCCATCAGTGTGAAACTGGATATGAATTCACCCCTCCACTTT. Protein: CAISVKLDMNSPLHF.

V usage is TRBV24-1 and J usage is TRBJ2-3, with 14 bases that match TRBD2. V was pared by 0 bases and J by 4 bases, with 5 bases of the junction left unmatched. The CDR3 is made up of 18 amino acids. In germline, CDR1 is KGHDR, CDR2 SFDVKD. Written as DNA, the CDR3 is TGTGCCACCAGTGATTTGGGGACTAGCGGGAGTCATGCAGATACGCAGTATTTT. Translating gives CATSDLGTSGSHADTQYF.

This sequence joins TRBV5-4 and TRBJ2-1; 10 bases fit TRBD2. CDR1 and CDR2 from the germline V gene are SGHNT and YYREEE (reference sequence). CDR3 length: 15 amino acids. Germline trimming cut 0 bases from V and 7 bases from J; bases unmatched to any gene: 4. The CDR3 loop reads CASSLVSSGRNEQFF. In nucleotides, the CDR3 is TGTGCCAGCAGCTTGGTGTCTAGCGGGAGAAATGAGCAGTTCTTC.

The rearrangement joins TRBV9 to TRBJ2-3; the D gene is possibly TRBD1 (5 bases). V was pared by 0 bases and J by 4 bases, with 18 bases between. The CDR3 loop spans 17 amino acids. In germline, CDR1 is SGDLS, CDR2 YYNGEE. The CDR3 sequence is CASSVEGNVVPADTQYF. DNA of the CDR3: TGTGCCAGCAGCGTAGAGGGGAACGTGGTACCCGCAGATACGCAGTATTTT.